This T cell receptor (beta chain) was sequenced during a study of T-cell memory formation after mild COVID-19. The overall study: The TCR clusters were mostly specific to one donor.

V shed 7 bases and J shed 0 bases, with 13 bases lying between them. CDR3 length equals 15 residues. CDR1 and CDR2 from the germline V gene are MNHNS and SASEGT. One entry per CDR3 protein results from TCRdb running MiXCR on the 5' RACE reads. The data show 350,000 to 500,000 distinct CDR3 sequences, with about a sixth seen just once and roughly 21% held by the top ten. Findings and limits, study-wide: Nothing showed for sure that second-wave clones peaking on day 37 were SARS-CoV-2 specific. Contracting CD4+ clones lay largely in CM and EM, with CD8+ ones residing in EMRA.

This clonotype was observed a few times. Its specificity is not known. The sample was PBMCs or a T cell subset sorted from them (not recorded which). The clonotype originates from a man aged 18-30 years who had mild COVID-19 (a few samples of this study predate the infection). Cell type and time point are not known. The rearrangement uses TRBV6-1 and TRBJ1-3; no reliable D call. The CDR3 here is CASTLIDTSGNTIYF. CDR3 coding DNA: TGTGCCAGCACCTTAATTGACACCTCTGGAAACACCATATATTTT.